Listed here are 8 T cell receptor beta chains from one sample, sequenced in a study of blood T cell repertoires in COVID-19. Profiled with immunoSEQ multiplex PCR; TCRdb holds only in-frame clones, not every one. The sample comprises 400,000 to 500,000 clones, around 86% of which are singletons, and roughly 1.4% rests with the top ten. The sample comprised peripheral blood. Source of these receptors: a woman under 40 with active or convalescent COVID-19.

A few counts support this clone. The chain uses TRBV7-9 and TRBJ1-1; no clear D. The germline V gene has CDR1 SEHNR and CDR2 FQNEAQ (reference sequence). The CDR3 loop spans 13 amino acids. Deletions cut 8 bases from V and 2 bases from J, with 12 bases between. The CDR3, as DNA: TGTGCCAGCCGGATGGGCAGTAACACTGAAGCTTTCTTT. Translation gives CASRMGSNTEAFF.

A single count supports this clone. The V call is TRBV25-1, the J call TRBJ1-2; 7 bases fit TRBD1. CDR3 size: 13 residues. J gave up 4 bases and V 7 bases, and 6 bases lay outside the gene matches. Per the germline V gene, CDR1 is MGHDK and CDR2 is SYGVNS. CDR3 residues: CASNSGGTYGYTF. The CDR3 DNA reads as TGTGCCAGCAATTCAGGGGGTACCTATGGCTACACCTTC.

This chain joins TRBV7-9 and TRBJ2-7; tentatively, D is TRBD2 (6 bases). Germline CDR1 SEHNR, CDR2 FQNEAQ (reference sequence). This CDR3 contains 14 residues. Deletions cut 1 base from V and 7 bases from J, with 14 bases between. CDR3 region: CASSLGLAAEEQYF. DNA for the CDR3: TGTGCCAGCAGCTTAGGGTTAGCGGCGGAGGAGCAGTACTTC.

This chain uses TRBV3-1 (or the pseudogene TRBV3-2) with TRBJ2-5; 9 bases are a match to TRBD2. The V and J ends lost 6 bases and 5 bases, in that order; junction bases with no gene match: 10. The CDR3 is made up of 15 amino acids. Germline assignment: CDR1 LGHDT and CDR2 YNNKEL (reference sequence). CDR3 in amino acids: CASRPSGGRVETQYF. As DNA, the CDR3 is TGTGCCAGCAGACCCAGCGGGGGGAGAGTGGAGACCCAGTACTTC.

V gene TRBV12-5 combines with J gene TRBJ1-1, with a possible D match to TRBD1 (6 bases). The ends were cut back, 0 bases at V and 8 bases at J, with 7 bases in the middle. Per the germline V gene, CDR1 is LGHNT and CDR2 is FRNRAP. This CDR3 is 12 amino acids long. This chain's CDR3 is CASGLVQGEAFF. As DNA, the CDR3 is TGTGCTAGTGGTTTGGTTCAGGGGGAAGCTTTCTTT.

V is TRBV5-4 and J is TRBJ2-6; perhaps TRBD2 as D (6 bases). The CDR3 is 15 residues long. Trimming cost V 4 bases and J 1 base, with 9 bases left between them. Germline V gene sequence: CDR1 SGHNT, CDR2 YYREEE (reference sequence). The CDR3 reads CASSIGGSGANVLTF. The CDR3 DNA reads TGTGCCAGCAGCATCGGGGGTTCTGGGGCCAACGTCCTGACTTTC.

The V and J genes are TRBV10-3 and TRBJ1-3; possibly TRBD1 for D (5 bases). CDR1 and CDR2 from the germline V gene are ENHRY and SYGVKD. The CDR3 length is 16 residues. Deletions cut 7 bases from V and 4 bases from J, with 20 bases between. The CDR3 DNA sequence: TGTGCCATCACCTCCTCGGGGGGGACGGTAGGAAACACCATATATTTT. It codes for CAITSSGGTVGNTIYF.

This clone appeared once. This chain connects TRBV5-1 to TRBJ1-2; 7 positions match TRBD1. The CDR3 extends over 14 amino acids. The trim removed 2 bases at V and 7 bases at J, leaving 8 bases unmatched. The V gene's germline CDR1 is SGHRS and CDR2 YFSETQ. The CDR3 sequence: CASSFATGTRGYTF. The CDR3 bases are TGCGCCAGCAGCTTCGCGACAGGGACGCGTGGCTACACCTTC.